A single T cell receptor beta chain is shown here with its context. The antigen remains unidentified. This entry belongs to a study of T-cell memory formation after mild COVID-19. Study findings and constraints: Within pre-infection memory, some responding clones were found, suggesting cross-reactive memory joined. Those CD4+ clones that contracted were mainly in CM and EM (CD8+ ones in EMRA). Still unconfirmed is whether the second-wave clones peaking on day 37 recognized SARS-CoV-2.

Using its own MiXCR run on the 5' RACE reads, TCRdb lists one record per CDR3 protein. The sample yields a few hundred thousand distinct CDR3 sequences, approximately 23% seen once. The length of the CDR3 is 12 residues. Per germline, CDR1 KGHDR and CDR2 SFDVKD. Deletions cut 6 bases from V and 7 bases from J, with 11 bases between. The J gene is TRBJ1-2, the V gene TRBV24-1, with D possibly TRBD1 on 5 matching bases. This TCR came from an adult woman who had mild COVID-19 (a few samples of this study predate the infection). Cell type and time point are not known. Sequenced input: PBMCs or a T cell subset sorted from them (not recorded which). CDR3 sequence (DNA): TGTGCCACCAGTCGGGGCGCCGCTGGCTACACCTTC. Amino acids: CATSRGAAGYTF.